Listed below are T cell receptor beta chains from one sample, sequenced in a study of T cell repertoires in aging, cancer and after chemotherapy. TCRdb used MiXCR to reprocess the multiplex PCR reads, holding one entry per CDR3 protein. The sample yields some 2,100 distinct CDR3 sequences, 25% to 35% seen once. The sequenced sample consisted of blood. The origin of the receptors is a human donor in good health. The CDR3 runs from the conserved cysteine through the conserved F or W. A D gene is named only where the DNA matches it firmly. Expanded clones get a size class; other rows say once, few or many, or leave the size out.

.,TRBJ2-7,TRBV28,.,CASSRAGPSYEQYF,TGTGCCAGCAGTAGGGCAGGGCCCTCCTACGAGCAGTACTTC
TRBD2,TRBJ2-1,TRBV11-1,.,CASSLLLAGVSYNEQFF,TGTGCCAGCAGTTTACTCCTAGCGGGAGTTTCTTACAATGAGCAGTTCTTC
TRBD1,TRBJ1-2,TRBV6-1,medium-sized,CASSEALQGHYGYTF,TGTGCCAGCAGTGAAGCGTTACAGGGGCACTATGGCTACACCTTC
.,TRBJ2-1,TRBV18,medium-sized,CASSPRGELYNEQFF,TGTGCCAGCTCACCAAGGGGGGAACTCTACAATGAGCAGTTCTTC
.,TRBJ1-2,TRBV19,medium-sized,CASRRRSQYGYTF,TGTGCCAGTAGACGCAGGTCGCAATATGGCTACACCTTC
.,TRBJ1-4,TRBV27,few,CASSPYPVTTNEKLFF,TGTGCCAGCAGTCCCTACCCAGTTACAACTAATGAAAAACTGTTTTTT
.,TRBJ2-5,TRBV6-5,.,CASSARDKETQYF,TGTGCCAGCAGTGCCCGGGATAAAGAGACCCAGTACTTC
.,TRBJ1-1,TRBV12-3/TRBV12-4,.,CASSLGGSEAFF,TGTGCCAGCAGTTTAGGAGGGTCTGAAGCTTTCTTT
.,TRBJ1-2,TRBV20-1,.,CSARGAGVGGYTF,TGCAGTGCTAGGGGGGCAGGGGTGGGCGGCTACACCTTC
.,TRBJ2-1,TRBV14,few,CASSQSSGYNEQFF,TGTGCCAGCAGCCAATCAAGCGGGTACAATGAGCAGTTCTTC
.,TRBJ2-2,TRBV6-2/TRBV6-3,medium-sized,CASSIYKTGELFF,TGTGCCAGCAGCATCTACAAGACCGGGGAGCTGTTTTTT
.,TRBJ1-2,TRBV30,few,CAWRGRGSRDYGYTF,TGTGCCTGGAGGGGGCGGGGCAGTCGAGACTATGGCTACACCTTC
.,TRBJ1-2,TRBV6-2/TRBV6-3,medium-sized,CASSPDDWRGYTF,TGTGCCAGCAGCCCGGATGATTGGCGTGGCTACACCTTC
TRBD1,TRBJ1-2,TRBV5-1,few,CASSGGQAANYGYTF,TGCGCCAGCAGCGGGGGACAGGCAGCTAACTATGGCTACACCTTC
.,TRBJ2-5,TRBV18,.,CASSPPTETQYF,TGTGCCAGCTCACCACCGACAGAGACCCAGTACTTC
.,TRBJ2-3,TRBV24-1,medium-sized,CATSGAGADTQYF,TGTGCCACCTCGGGAGCTGGGGCAGATACGCAGTATTTT